This note documents a single T cell receptor (beta chain) sequence. Sequenced by immunoSEQ multiplex PCR; TCRdb stores in-frame clones only, minus some. Of roughly 100,000 clones listed, about 85% are singletons. This entry belongs to a study of cytomegalovirus exposure and HLA in healthy donors. Per the germline V gene, CDR1 is SGHRS and CDR2 is YFSETQ. The CDR3 runs 15 residues. Trimming cost V 3 bases and J 4 bases; bases outside gene matches: 8. The donors were members of the validation cohort, which comprised 100 to 150 subjects and was separate from the first cohort of roughly 700 subjects. This rearrangement joins TRBV5-1 to TRBJ1-2, with 8 bases matching TRBD1. The sequenced material came from PBMCs. This TCR derives from a woman between 18 and 29 years old in good health and CMV-seropositive. The chain's CDR3 is CASSSGTGLLYGYTF. The CDR3 nucleotides read TGCGCCAGCAGCTCCGGGACAGGCTTACTCTATGGCTACACCTTC. The full variable domain, completed using reference TRBV5-1 and TRBJ1-2, is KAGVTQTPRYLIKTRGQQVTLSCSPISGHRSVSWYQQTPGQGLQFLFEYFSETQRNKGNFPGRFSGRQFSNSRSEMNVSTLELGDSALYLCASSSGTGLLYGYTFGSGTRLTVV.